Shown below are 21 T cell receptor beta chains from a single sample sequenced in a study of cytomegalovirus exposure and HLA in healthy donors. In the PCR, 60 Vbeta and 13 Jbeta primers were used. Sequencing used immunoSEQ multiplex PCR; TCRdb keeps in-frame clones, though not all of them. The table shows some 99,000 clones, with approximately 79% occurring only once. The material sequenced was PBMCs. Source of these receptors: a male donor in good health and CMV-seronegative.

This rearrangement joins TRBV7-6 to TRBJ2-5; D possibly corresponds to TRBD1 (5 bases). This CDR3 spans 16 amino acids. Germline V gives CDR1 SGHVS, CDR2 FNYEAQ. The V gene lost 5 bases and the J gene lost 4 bases, with 20 bases spanning the gap. For the CDR3, the DNA is TGTGCCAGCAGCCCGCTTTTGGACATGTCCGGAGAGACCCAGTACTTC. Translation: CASSPLLDMSGETQYF.

The chain has TRBV7-9 and TRBJ1-4, with D unclear. CDR1 and CDR2 (germline): SEHNR, FQNEAQ (reference sequence). V was shortened by 1 base and J by 2 bases, with 5 bases between the two germline ends. This CDR3 has 14 amino acids. The CDR3 DNA sequence: TGTGCCAGCAGCTTAGGCCAGACTAATGAAAAACTGTTTTTT. Amino acids: CASSLGQTNEKLFF.

The chain uses TRBV5-1 and TRBJ2-7; 10 bases line up with TRBD1. CDR1 SGHRS and CDR2 YFSETQ come from the germline V gene. Trimming cost V 3 bases and J 4 bases; bases outside gene matches: 10. The CDR3 is 16 amino acids. The CDR3 DNA reads TGCGCCAGCAGCTCCCGACAGGGGGCGAGTCCGTACGAGCAGTACTTC. This sequence encodes CASSSRQGASPYEQYF.

The chain has TRBV6-6 and TRBJ2-7; 10 nucleotides line up with TRBD1. Trimming cost V 6 bases and J 5 bases; bases outside gene matches: 13. The CDR3 contains 16 residues. The germline CDR1 and CDR2 sequences are MNHNY and SVGAGI (reference sequence). As DNA, the CDR3 is TGTGCCAGCAGCCCAAACGACAGGGGGCGTCCCCACGAGCAGTACTTC. Encoded protein: CASSPNDRGRPHEQYF.

This clone was observed a handful of times. This rearrangement joins TRBV19 to TRBJ1-2, with 9 positions matching TRBD1. V dropped 5 bases and J dropped 3; count of bases not matched to a gene: 10. This CDR3 has 16 residues. CDR1 and CDR2 from the germline V gene are LNHDA and SQIVND (reference sequence). This CDR3 is CASSAGPRTGDYGYTF. CDR3 in DNA: TGTGCCAGTAGTGCGGGTCCTCGGACAGGGGACTATGGCTACACCTTC.

The chain links TRBV5-8 to TRBJ2-7, with TRBD1 identical over 8 bases. V shed 4 bases, J shed 5 bases, and the junction held 8 bases outside the gene matches. This CDR3 is 14 amino acids long. Per the germline V gene, CDR1 is SGHTS and CDR2 is YDEGEE. The CDR3 region is CASSLNLQGDEQYF. CDR3 in DNA: TGTGCCAGCAGCCTAAATCTACAGGGGGACGAGCAGTACTTC.

This sequence joins TRBV5-6 and TRBJ2-7, with 10 positions matching TRBD2. Per germline, CDR1 SGHDT and CDR2 YYEEEE. This CDR3 region has 16 residues. The ends lost 0 bases at V and 6 bases at J; junction bases unmatched: 9. For the CDR3, the DNA is TGTGCCAGCAGCTTGGCCGCTAGCGGGAGCCGCGGCGAGCAGTACTTC. Translated: CASSLAASGSRGEQYF.

V is TRBV7-9 and J is TRBJ2-6; 7 nucleotides agree with TRBD1. The CDR3 sequence is 17 residues long. In germline, CDR1 is SEHNR, CDR2 FQNEAQ (reference sequence). Trimming cost V 9 bases and J 0 bases; bases outside gene matches: 11. In DNA form, the CDR3 reads TGTGCCAGTGGGCCGGGACAGATCGTCTCTGGGGCCAACGTCCTGACTTTC. This translates into CASGPGQIVSGANVLTF.

The chain uses TRBV18 and TRBJ1-1; D gene uncertain. Trimming removed 1 base at V and 1 base at J, with 7 bases between. CDR3 length: 14 amino acids. CDR1 KGHSH and CDR2 LQKENI come from the germline V gene. The CDR3 loop reads CASSPLHKNTEAFF. CDR3 nucleotides: TGTGCCAGCTCACCACTGCACAAGAACACTGAAGCTTTCTTT.

This clone was seen once. The chain combines TRBV19 with TRBJ2-7; 7 bases align to TRBD1. CDR1 is LNHDA, CDR2 SQIVND, per germline (reference sequence). The CDR3 sequence is 15 residues long. The junction had 12 bases not matched to a gene; V was cut back by 7 bases and J by 3 bases. CDR3 nucleotide sequence: TGTGCCAGTAAGATACGGGACAGCCTATACTACGAGCAGTACTTC. Amino acid sequence: CASKIRDSLYYEQYF.

The chain has TRBV14 and TRBJ2-5; TRBD1 might be the D (5 bases). V gave up 4 bases and J gave up 0 bases, with 9 bases separating them. Germline loops: CDR1 SGHDN, CDR2 FVKESK. The CDR3 extends over 14 amino acids. In nucleotides, the CDR3 is TGTGCCAGCAGCCTACAGGACGACCAAGAGACCCAGTACTTC. Translating gives CASSLQDDQETQYF.

The CDR3 DNA is TGTGCCATCAGTGGGCAGGGGGTTAGCAATCAGCCCCAGCATTTT. Translated: CAISGQGVSNQPQHF. This rearrangement joins TRBV10-3 to TRBJ1-5; TRBD1 aligns across 7 bases. The germline gives CDR1 ENHRY, CDR2 SYGVKD. The CDR3 extends over 15 amino acids. The V gene end was trimmed by 4 bases and the J gene end by 0 bases; junction bases not matched to a gene: 3.

This clone has more than one count but fewer than ten. The chain uses TRBV30 and TRBJ1-2, with TRBD1 matching over 9 bases. The V and J ends lost 1 base and 4 bases, in that order; junction bases with no gene match: 13. The CDR3 contains 17 residues. CDR1 is GTSNPN and CDR2 is SVGIG in the germline V gene (reference sequence). Here the CDR3 DNA reads TGTGCCTGGAGTGGCCGGAGTGGCGGGACAGGGATCTATGGCTACACCTTC. It codes for CAWSGRSGGTGIYGYTF.

This rearrangement joins TRBV28 to TRBJ2-7; no clear D. Trimming stripped 2 bases from V and 6 bases from J, with 2 bases between. The germline gives CDR1 MDHEN, CDR2 SYDVKM. CDR3 length: 10 residues. CDR3 amino acids: CASSLREQYF. The DNA of the CDR3 is TGTGCCAGCAGTTTACGCGAGCAGTACTTC.

CDR3 region: CAWSGGHNQPQHF. CDR3 in DNA: TGTGCCTGGAGCGGGGGGCACAATCAGCCCCAGCATTTT. This chain joins TRBV30 and TRBJ1-5; TRBD1 might be the D (6 bases). The germline V gene has CDR1 GTSNPN and CDR2 SVGIG (reference sequence). The CDR3 contains 13 residues. The V end lost 3 bases, the J end lost 3 bases, and 9 bases lay between the germline ends.

This rearrangement joins TRBV6-6 to TRBJ2-2; 9 bases agree with TRBD1. This CDR3 comprises 14 residues. CDR1 MNHNY and CDR2 SVGAGI come from the germline V gene (reference sequence). J was trimmed by 5 bases and V by 11 bases; bases with no gene match: 9. The CDR3 DNA sequence: TGTGCCGCCACGTCAGGACAGGGGACCGGGGAGCTGTTTTTT. This gives the protein CAATSGQGTGELFF.

The gene calls are TRBV5-6 and TRBJ2-3; 8 nucleotides align to TRBD2. CDR3 length: 14 amino acids. Per the germline V gene, CDR1 is SGHDT and CDR2 is YYEEEE. With V trimmed by 4 bases and J by 5 bases, 6 bases remained unmatched. CDR3 protein: CASSPEREIDTQYF. The DNA of the CDR3 is TGTGCCAGCAGCCCCGAGCGGGAGATAGATACGCAGTATTTT.

The chain joins TRBV6-5 to TRBJ1-4; TRBD1 agrees at 7 bases. Germline lookup yields CDR1 MNHEY and CDR2 SVGAGI. The CDR3 consists of 13 residues. V lost 2 bases, J lost 10 bases, and 4 bases stayed unmatched. The CDR3 coding sequence is TGTGCCAGCAGTTACAGTCAGGGGGGAAAACTGTTTTTT. The encoded protein is CASSYSQGGKLFF.

V usage is TRBV6-5 and J usage is TRBJ2-2, with 9 bases lining up with TRBD2. The V and J ends lost 6 bases and 7 bases, in that order; junction bases with no gene match: 6. Germline CDR1 is MNHEY and CDR2 is SVGAGI. The CDR3 has 14 amino acids. The CDR3 sequence: CASSLAGAVGELFF. The CDR3, as DNA: TGTGCCAGCAGCTTAGCGGGAGCGGTCGGGGAGCTGTTTTTT.

This clone was seen a handful of times. The chain combines TRBV6-5 with TRBJ1-4; 7 positions agree with TRBD1. V was clipped by 8 bases and J by 0 bases; unmatched bases: 6. The CDR3 loop spans 15 amino acids. The V gene's germline CDR1 is MNHEY and CDR2 SVGAGI. DNA for the CDR3: TGTGCCAGCCAGTCAGGGGGAGCAACTAATGAAAAACTGTTTTTT. This encodes CASQSGGATNEKLFF.

J is TRBJ2-7 and V is TRBV2, with 9 bases fitting TRBD2. Germline CDR1 and CDR2: SNHLY and FYNNEI. This CDR3 contains 14 residues. With V trimmed by 5 bases and J by 7 bases, 9 bases remained unmatched. CDR3 residues: CASSLSGRRGEQYF. The CDR3 DNA is TGTGCCAGCAGTCTTAGCGGGAGACGAGGAGAGCAGTACTTC. Filled out from reference TRBV2 and TRBJ2-7, the complete variable domain reads EPEVTQTPSHQVTQMGQEVILRCVPISNHLYFYWYRQILGQKVEFLVSFYNNEISEKSEIFDDQFSVERPDGSNFTLKIRSTKLEDSAMYFCASSLSGRRGEQYFGPGTRLTVT.